Below are 22 T cell receptor beta chains sequenced from a single sample in a study of OX40 agonist ivuxolimab in advanced cancers. Profiling relied on immunoSEQ multiplex PCR, and the TCRdb table lists in-frame clones only, not all of them. The sample gives over 80,000 clones, approximately 91% of which show up once; around 0.33% is in the top ten. The source was CD4+ or CD8+ T cells sorted from blood, collected in a trial of the OX40 agonist ivuxolimab. All receptors come from an adult with an advanced solid tumor such as melanoma, head and neck, liver or kidney cancer.

The table lists this clone with a count of one. The rearrangement uses TRBV4-1 and TRBJ2-5, with 9 nucleotides matching TRBD1. CDR1 MGHRA and CDR2 YSYEKL come from the germline V gene. V was clipped by 0 bases and J by 4 bases; unmatched bases: 9. The CDR3 is 17 amino acids. The CDR3 reads CASSQDPGQGSGETQYF. CDR3 nucleotide sequence: TGCGCCAGCAGCCAAGATCCCGGACAGGGGTCTGGAGAGACCCAGTACTTC.

The rearrangement uses TRBV19 and TRBJ2-5; unclear D gene. Germline V lookup: CDR1 LNHDA, CDR2 SQIVND (reference sequence). The CDR3 totals 14 residues. V shed 4 bases and J shed 1 base, with 10 bases lying between them. The CDR3 DNA reads TGTGCCAGTAGTAAGAAGGATATCCAAGAGACCCAGTACTTC. Translation gives CASSKKDIQETQYF. The full variable domain, its missing parts supplied by reference TRBV19 and TRBJ2-5, is DGGITQSPKYLFRKEGQNVTLSCEQNLNHDAMYWYRQDPGQGLRLIYYSQIVNDFQKGDIAEGYSVSREKKESFPLTVTSAQKNPTAFYLCASSKKDIQETQYFGPGTRLLVL.

This clone was seen many times. In DNA, the CDR3 is TGTGCCAGTTCGGGGCCAGGATTCTACGAGCAGTACTTC. Amino acids: CASSGPGFYEQYF. This chain connects TRBV19 to TRBJ2-7; D could derive from TRBD1 or TRBD2 (5 bases each). Between the trimmed V and J ends, which lost 8 bases and 3 bases, there was a span of 14 bases. CDR1 is LNHDA, CDR2 SQIVND, per germline (reference sequence). The CDR3 runs 13 residues.

J is TRBJ2-5 and V is TRBV2; possible D gene TRBD2, 5 bases. There are 13 residues in the CDR3. Germline V gene lookup returns CDR1 SNHLY and CDR2 FYNNEI. Trimming removed 5 bases from V and 1 base from J, with 8 bases in between. CDR3: CASSLEGQETQYF. For the CDR3, the DNA is TGTGCCAGCAGTTTAGAGGGCCAAGAGACCCAGTACTTC.

The genes are TRBV19 and TRBJ2-7, with 11 bases matching TRBD2. The CDR3 is 16 amino acids. CDR1 LNHDA and CDR2 SQIVND come from the germline V gene (reference sequence). V trimming: 4 bases; J trimming: 1 base; junction bases outside the gene matches: 6. CDR3 coding DNA: TGTGCCAGTAGTAAGTCCGGGACTAGCGGTTCCTACGAGCAGTACTTC. The encoded protein is CASSKSGTSGSYEQYF.

Here the CDR3 DNA reads TGTGCCAGCAGGGACAGGGTGATGGAGACCCAGTACTTC. The encoded protein is CASRDRVMETQYF. The chain recombines TRBV25-1 with TRBJ2-5; 8 nucleotides match TRBD1. CDR3 length: 13 residues. CDR1 is MGHDK and CDR2 is SYGVNS in the germline V gene. The trim removed 6 bases at V and 5 bases at J, leaving 5 bases unmatched.

The chain links TRBV28 to TRBJ2-1; 8 nucleotides agree with TRBD2. The CDR3 sequence is 15 residues long. V gave up 3 bases and J gave up 9 bases; unmatched junction bases: 10. Looked up from germline, CDR1 is MDHEN and CDR2 is SYDVKM. In nucleotides, the CDR3 is TGTGCCAGCAGTTTCAGTAGCGGGACCCTCGTTGAGCAGTTCTTC. It encodes CASSFSSGTLVEQFF.

This chain joins TRBV5-1 and TRBJ2-3; 9 bases line up with TRBD2. The CDR3 has 16 amino acids. V shed 4 bases and J 3 bases; nucleotides not matched to a gene: 9. CDR1 is SGHRS, CDR2 YFSETQ, per germline. CDR3 nucleotide sequence: TGCGCCAGCAGCAGAATTAGCGGGAGAAGTACAGATACGCAGTATTTT. It encodes CASSRISGRSTDTQYF.

The chain combines TRBV9 with TRBJ2-3; 11 bases are a match to TRBD2. Germline CDR1 SGDLS, CDR2 YYNGEE. The CDR3 totals 17 residues. V was pared by 1 base and J by 6 bases, with 10 bases of the junction left unmatched. In DNA form, the CDR3 reads TGTGCCAGCAGCGTAAATGTAGCGGGAGGGCCGCGGGATACGCAGTATTTT. Its protein is CASSVNVAGGPRDTQYF.

This clone has a handful of counts. The rearrangement uses TRBV7-9 and TRBJ2-1; 12 bases fit TRBD2. Trimming at V came to 5 bases and at J to 7 bases, leaving 6 bases not matched to a gene. Germline loops: CDR1 SEHNR, CDR2 FQNEAQ (reference sequence). The CDR3 is 15 amino acids. The CDR3 DNA is TGTGCCAGCAGCAAGACTAGCGGGAGTGGAAATGAGCAGTTCTTC. Its translation: CASSKTSGSGNEQFF.

This clone came up once. The CDR3 coding sequence is TGCGCCAGCAGCCGCGGGGACATATCCTACGAGCAGTACTTC. Protein product: CASSRGDISYEQYF. This sequence joins TRBV5-1 and TRBJ2-7, with D tentatively TRBD1 or TRBD2 (6 bases each). The V and J ends lost 4 bases and 1 base respectively, with 12 bases between them. CDR1 and CDR2 from the germline V gene are SGHRS and YFSETQ. The CDR3 totals 14 residues. Full variable domain (outside the CDR3, taken from reference TRBV5-1 and TRBJ2-7): KAGVTQTPRYLIKTRGQQVTLSCSPISGHRSVSWYQQTPGQGLQFLFEYFSETQRNKGNFPGRFSGRQFSNSRSEMNVSTLELGDSALYLCASSRGDISYEQYFGPGTRLTVT.

The V call is TRBV11-1, the J call TRBJ2-1; 8 bases line up with TRBD2. The V and J ends lost 3 bases and 7 bases, in that order; junction bases with no gene match: 8. In germline, CDR1 is SGHAT, CDR2 FQDESV (reference sequence). The CDR3 covers 15 residues. CDR3 sequence (DNA): TGTGCCAGCAGCTTTAGCGGGAACCTCCAAAATGAGCAGTTCTTC. Translating it yields CASSFSGNLQNEQFF.

This clone came up a few times. The chain uses TRBV30 and TRBJ1-1; D is unclear. Trimming took 2 bases from V and 0 from J, leaving 7 bases between them. CDR1 GTSNPN and CDR2 SVGIG come from the germline V gene (reference sequence). The CDR3 totals 13 residues. The CDR3 sequence: CAWSPGVNTEAFF. The CDR3 DNA reads as TGTGCCTGGAGTCCTGGGGTGAACACTGAAGCTTTCTTT.

This rearrangement joins TRBV30 to TRBJ1-5; TRBD1 is a possible D gene (5 bases). CDR3 length equals 15 residues. The ends were cut back, 7 bases at V and 2 bases at J, with 18 bases in the middle. CDR1 and CDR2 (germline): GTSNPN, SVGIG (reference sequence). CDR3 bases: TGTGCCTTTAACCAGGGAAATAGTCGCAATCAGCCCCAGCATTTT. It encodes CAFNQGNSRNQPQHF.

The rearrangement uses TRBV28 and TRBJ2-7, with D perhaps matching TRBD2 (5 bases). The CDR3 runs 16 residues. Germline lookup yields CDR1 MDHEN and CDR2 SYDVKM. Deletions cut 7 bases from V and 0 bases from J, with 19 bases between. CDR3 sequence: CASKGGGPRSSYEQYF. The DNA of the CDR3 is TGTGCCAGCAAGGGCGGAGGACCGAGGAGCTCCTACGAGCAGTACTTC. The full variable domain, its missing parts supplied by reference TRBV28 and TRBJ2-7, is DVKVTQSSRYLVKRTGEKVFLECVQDMDHENMFWYRQDPGLGLRLIYFSYDVKMKEKGDIPEGYSVSREKKERFSLILESASTNQTSMYLCASKGGGPRSSYEQYFGPGTRLTVT.

This chain links TRBV7-8 with TRBJ1-2; 11 nucleotides align to TRBD1. V dropped 5 bases and J dropped 7; count of bases not matched to a gene: 6. Germline V gene sequence: CDR1 SGHVS, CDR2 FQNEAQ. The CDR3 spans 14 residues. Here the CDR3 reads CASSQTGTGGGYTF. For the CDR3, the DNA is TGTGCCAGCAGCCAAACCGGGACAGGGGGTGGCTACACCTTC. Full variable domain (rest looked up from reference TRBV7-8 and TRBJ1-2): GAGVSQSPRYKVAKRGQDVALRCDPISGHVSLFWYQQALGQGPEFLTYFQNEAQLDKSGLPSDRFFAERPEGSVSTLKIQRTQQEDSAVYLCASSQTGTGGGYTFGSGTRLTVV.

The J gene is TRBJ2-3, the V gene TRBV2, with a possible D match to TRBD2 (6 bases). The germline V gene encodes CDR1 SNHLY and CDR2 FYNNEI. V lost 2 bases and J 5 bases, leaving 8 bases between the germline ends. The CDR3 extends over 13 amino acids. The CDR3 nucleotides read TGTGCCAGCAGTGAACCAGCGGGAGATACGCAGTATTTT. It codes for CASSEPAGDTQYF.

In nucleotides, the CDR3 is TGTGCCAGCAGCTGGGACAGGGGGCCTTCCTACGAGCAGTACTTC. Translation gives CASSWDRGPSYEQYF. The chain uses TRBV5-4 and TRBJ2-7, with 12 bases that match TRBD1. Germline V gene lookup returns CDR1 SGHNT and CDR2 YYREEE (reference sequence). V trimming: 3 bases; J trimming: 1 base; junction bases outside the gene matches: 2. This CDR3 contains 15 residues.

The chain has TRBV5-8 and TRBJ2-7; 15 bases agree with TRBD2. The germline V gene has CDR1 SGHTS and CDR2 YDEGEE. After removal of 4 bases from V and 12 bases from J, the junction contained 11 bases not matched to a gene. The CDR3 is 15 residues long. CDR3 nucleotide sequence: TGTGCCAGCAGCCCACAGGGACTAGCGGGAGGCATGCCGTACTTC. Amino acids: CASSPQGLAGGMPYF. The full variable domain, completed using reference TRBV5-8 and TRBJ2-7, is EAGVTQSPTHLIKTRGQQATLRCSPISGHTSVYWYQQALGLGLQFLLWYDEGEERNRGNFPPRFSGRQFPNYSSELNVNALELEDSALYLCASSPQGLAGGMPYFGPGTRLTVT.

This rearrangement joins TRBV29-1 to TRBJ2-7; possibly TRBD1 for D (6 bases). Trimming left V 7 bases short and J 0 bases short, with 16 bases between. The CDR3 runs to 14 residues. The V gene's germline CDR1 is SQVTM and CDR2 ANQGSEA. For the CDR3, the DNA is TGCAGCGCCGTTGGGGGCCTCAGCTCCTACGAGCAGTACTTC. Translation gives CSAVGGLSSYEQYF.

The CDR3 nucleotides read TGTGCCAGCAGTGACCCGGGCAGGGAGACGCAGTATTTT. Protein product: CASSDPGRETQYF. V is TRBV2 and J is TRBJ2-3; tentatively, D is TRBD1 or TRBD2 (5 bases each). The CDR3 extends over 13 amino acids. Germline V gene sequence: CDR1 SNHLY, CDR2 FYNNEI. V gave up 3 bases and J gave up 9 bases, with 13 bases separating them.

The rearrangement uses TRBV18 and TRBJ1-4; no definite D call. Germline V gene sequence: CDR1 KGHSH, CDR2 LQKENI. The V end was cut by 6 bases, the J end by 3 bases, with 14 bases between. The CDR3 loop spans 15 amino acids. CDR3 in DNA: TGTGCCAGCTCCGTCGGACGAGGACCTAATGAAAAACTGTTTTTT. Translating gives CASSVGRGPNEKLFF.